These 30 T cell receptor beta chains were sequenced from one sample in a study of vaccination effects on CD4 cells after COVID-19. The method was immunoSEQ multiplex PCR; TCRdb's version includes in-frame clones alone and lacks a portion of them. The sample lists about 72,000 clones, roughly four fifths occurring once. A 10-day culture period preceded the isolation of CD4+ T cells. Which antigens these TCRs recognize remains unknown. The source was CD4+ T cells from PBMCs cultured without peptide, collected before COVID-19 vaccination. The receptors come from a human donor who received a COVID-19 vaccine.

V gene TRBV6-6 combines with J gene TRBJ2-7, with 11 bases aligning to TRBD2. J gave up 4 bases and V 4 bases, and 3 bases lay outside the gene matches. CDR1 and CDR2 from the germline V gene are MNHNY and SVGAGI (reference sequence). CDR3 length equals 14 residues. The CDR3 DNA reads TGTGCCAGCAGTTCCAGGACTAGCGGGTACGAGCAGTACGTC. It specifies CASSSRTSGYEQYV.

The V gene is TRBV7-3, the J gene TRBJ2-3; D unresolved. CDR1 is SGHTA and CDR2 is FQGTGA in the germline V gene. Trimming took off 3 bases at V and 0 bases at J, with 7 bases between the two ends. This CDR3 has 14 amino acids. CDR3 loop: CASSFSQSTDTQYF. The CDR3 DNA is TGTGCCAGCAGCTTCTCTCAGAGCACAGATACGCAGTATTTT.

The rearrangement uses TRBV11-2 and TRBJ1-2; no reliable D call. Per the germline V gene, CDR1 is SGHAT and CDR2 is FQNNGV. The V gene lost 1 base and the J gene lost 0 bases, with 6 bases spanning the gap. The CDR3 covers 14 residues. CDR3 nucleotide sequence: TGTGCCAGCAGCTTAGCCTCGGCTAACTATGGCTACACCTTC. Translated, it gives CASSLASANYGYTF.

The V and J genes are TRBV5-8 and TRBJ2-5, with 9 positions matching TRBD1. CDR1 is SGHTS, CDR2 YDEGEE, per germline. This CDR3 region has 16 residues. After removal of 4 bases from V and 0 bases from J, the junction contained 7 bases not matched to a gene. The CDR3 DNA sequence: TGTGCCAGCAGCCGGGGGACAGGGCTTTACCAAGAGACCCAGTACTTC. Its protein product is CASSRGTGLYQETQYF.

This chain uses TRBV30 with TRBJ2-2, with D hard to call. CDR3 length equals 14 residues. The V and J ends lost 4 bases and 6 bases respectively, with 15 bases between them. Germline-derived CDR1 and CDR2 are GTSNPN and SVGIG (reference sequence). Written as DNA, the CDR3 is TGTGCCTGGACTCACGGACGGTCCGCCGGGGAGCTGTTTTTT. Translating it yields CAWTHGRSAGELFF.

This chain links TRBV5-1 with TRBJ2-3; 12 bases align to TRBD1. The germline CDR1 and CDR2 sequences are SGHRS and YFSETQ. The ends lost 4 bases at V and 6 bases at J; junction bases unmatched: 12. CDR3 length: 17 residues. The CDR3: CASSRGGQGADRDTQYF. In nucleotides, the CDR3 is TGCGCCAGCAGCCGGGGGGGACAGGGGGCTGACCGGGATACGCAGTATTTT.

The gene calls are TRBV24-1 and TRBJ1-1; a possible D gene is TRBD1 (5 bases). This CDR3 is 15 amino acids long. Germline CDR1 KGHDR, CDR2 SFDVKD. V was shortened by 1 base and J by 4 bases, with 12 bases between the two germline ends. The CDR3 loop is CATSDFAGGTTEAFF. In nucleotides, the CDR3 is TGTGCCACCAGTGATTTTGCAGGTGGGACCACTGAAGCTTTCTTT.

The chain has TRBV6-1 and TRBJ1-1; D unresolved. CDR3 length equals 13 residues. V shed 0 bases and J shed 0 bases, with 2 bases lying between them. Looked up from germline, CDR1 is MNHNS and CDR2 is SASEGT. CDR3: CASSEAVNTEAFF. The DNA for the CDR3 is TGTGCCAGCAGTGAAGCGGTGAACACTGAAGCTTTCTTT.

This clone was detected once. The gene calls are TRBV7-2 and TRBJ2-6, with a tentative D call TRBD2 (6 bases). Trimming took 2 bases from V and 2 from J, leaving 13 bases between them. CDR3 length: 17 amino acids. Germline-derived CDR1 and CDR2 are SGHTA and FQGNSA. The CDR3 DNA reads as TGTGCCAGCAGCTTATCGGGTGGGGGGACTGGGGCCAACGTCCTGACTTTC. Protein product: CASSLSGGGTGANVLTF.

The chain links TRBV6-5 to TRBJ2-7; D not resolved. The ends were cut back, 7 bases at V and 1 base at J, with 17 bases in the middle. The germline CDR1 and CDR2 sequences are MNHEY and SVGAGI. The CDR3 is made up of 15 amino acids. CDR3 DNA: TGTGCCAGCAAAAAGGCAGGCTTAGGGTCCTACGAGCAGTACGTC. Translation: CASKKAGLGSYEQYV.

The V gene is TRBV29-1, the J gene TRBJ1-5; D perhaps matches TRBD1 (5 bases). V was clipped by 4 bases and J by 1 base, with 8 bases between them. This CDR3 is 13 amino acids long. Germline assignment: CDR1 SQVTM and CDR2 ANQGSEA. DNA of the CDR3: TGCAGCGTTGTGGGGCAGAGCAATCAGCCCCAGCATTTT. This gives the protein CSVVGQSNQPQHF.

The chain carries TRBV5-1 and TRBJ2-3; the match to TRBD2 covers 12 bases. CDR1 is SGHRS, CDR2 YFSETQ, per germline. This CDR3 is 15 amino acids long. The junction had 4 bases not matched to a gene; V was cut back by 4 bases and J by 4 bases. The CDR3 reads CASSGGLAGSDTQYF. The CDR3, as DNA: TGCGCCAGCAGCGGTGGACTAGCGGGGTCAGATACGCAGTATTTT. The whole variable domain, remainder taken from reference TRBV5-1 and TRBJ2-3, is KAGVTQTPRYLIKTRGQQVTLSCSPISGHRSVSWYQQTPGQGLQFLFEYFSETQRNKGNFPGRFSGRQFSNSRSEMNVSTLELGDSALYLCASSGGLAGSDTQYFGPGTRLTVL.

This clone was detected only a few times. The J gene is TRBJ2-1, the V gene TRBV5-5; D unclear. V was shortened by 2 bases and J by 6 bases, with 6 bases between the two germline ends. The CDR3 contains 12 residues. CDR1 SGHKS and CDR2 YYEKEE come from the germline V gene (reference sequence). The CDR3 nucleotides read TGTGCCAGCAGCTTCCAGAGCAATGAGCAGTTCTTC. This gives the protein CASSFQSNEQFF.

As concerns this clone: This sample includes further DNA sequences coding for the same CDR3. V usage is TRBV19 and J usage is TRBJ1-6; 10 nucleotides align to TRBD1. The ends lost 3 bases at V and 9 bases at J; junction bases unmatched: 5. The CDR3 contains 15 residues. In germline, CDR1 is LNHDA, CDR2 SQIVND (reference sequence). The CDR3 sequence: CASSISDRGRSPLHF. The CDR3 nucleotides are TGTGCCAGTAGTATTTCAGACAGGGGGCGTTCACCCCTCCACTTT.

This chain links TRBV6-4 with TRBJ2-2; D is perhaps TRBD2 (5 bases). Germline V lookup: CDR1 MRHNA, CDR2 SNTAGT. V lost 8 bases and J 4 bases, leaving 14 bases between the germline ends. The CDR3 runs to 14 residues. CDR3 in amino acids: CASGSQAGTGELFF. As DNA, the CDR3 is TGTGCCAGCGGTTCGCAGGCGGGCACCGGGGAGCTGTTTTTT.

J is TRBJ2-1 and V is TRBV28; the D gene is possibly TRBD1 (6 bases). Trimming left V 6 bases short and J 4 bases short, with 16 bases between. Germline V gene data show CDR1 as MDHEN and CDR2 as SYDVKM. The CDR3 spans 15 residues. The CDR3 spells CASSPRGTGYNEQFF. In DNA form, the CDR3 reads TGTGCCAGCAGCCCAAGGGGGACGGGGTACAATGAGCAGTTCTTC.

The V gene is TRBV7-2, the J gene TRBJ1-1, with D uncertain. The germline V and J ends were trimmed by 5 bases and 0 bases, with 7 bases remaining between them. This CDR3 spans 13 amino acids. CDR1 is SGHTA and CDR2 is FQGNSA in the germline V gene. In DNA, the CDR3 is TGTGCCAGCAGCATTACGGTGAACACTGAAGCTTTCTTT. Its protein product is CASSITVNTEAFF.

The V call is TRBV7-2, the J call TRBJ2-1, with a tentative D call TRBD2 (5 bases). Trimming took 2 bases from V and 0 from J, leaving 8 bases between them. Germline V gives CDR1 SGHTA, CDR2 FQGNSA. The CDR3 is 15 residues long. CDR3 DNA: TGTGCCAGCAGCTTATCGGGAAGCTCCTACAATGAGCAGTTCTTC. Protein product: CASSLSGSSYNEQFF.

The CDR3 DNA is TGTGCCAGCGGGCGGACTAGCGGGGGGGAGAAGTTCTTC. It translates to CASGRTSGGEKFF. The V and J genes are TRBV7-2 and TRBJ2-1; TRBD2 matches at 15 bases. CDR1 is SGHTA and CDR2 is FQGNSA in the germline V gene. The CDR3 has 13 amino acids. J lost 14 bases, V lost 8 bases, and 7 bases had no gene match.

The V call is TRBV5-1, the J call TRBJ2-5; D gene unclear. The V and J ends lost 4 bases and 2 bases respectively, with 3 bases between them. This CDR3 spans 11 amino acids. From germline, CDR1 is SGHRS and CDR2 YFSETQ. This CDR3 reads CASSTQETQYF. In nucleotides, the CDR3 is TGCGCCAGCAGCACGCAAGAGACCCAGTACTTC.

The chain's CDR3 is CASSLAGRGGEQYV. CDR3 bases: TGTGCCAGCAGCTTAGCAGGCCGGGGGGGCGAGCAGTACGTC. The chain has TRBV7-9 and TRBJ2-7; 8 nucleotides align to TRBD2. Per the germline V gene, CDR1 is SEHNR and CDR2 is FQNEAQ (reference sequence). V trimming: 0 bases; J trimming: 6 bases; junction bases outside the gene matches: 4. CDR3 length equals 14 residues.

The rearrangement joins TRBV9 to TRBJ2-3, with D perhaps TRBD2 (7 bases). Germline values: CDR1 SGDLS, CDR2 YYNGEE. This CDR3 region has 17 residues. Trimming took off 0 bases at V and 0 bases at J, with 14 bases between the two ends. The CDR3 DNA reads TGTGCCAGCAGCGTAGACTTCGGGGGGCGGAGCACAGATACGCAGTATTTT. Translation gives CASSVDFGGRSTDTQYF.

This chain joins TRBV18 and TRBJ2-7; D possibly corresponds to TRBD1 (5 bases). The length of the CDR3 is 14 residues. Trimming removed 6 bases from V and 2 bases from J, with 14 bases in between. CDR1 is KGHSH, CDR2 LQKENI, per germline. DNA for the CDR3: TGTGCCAGCTCCCCGAGGCAGGGCACCTACGAGCAGTACGTC. It is translated as CASSPRQGTYEQYV.

The V call is TRBV20-1, the J call TRBJ2-3; 8 nucleotides match TRBD2. The CDR3 runs to 11 residues. Germline V gene lookup returns CDR1 DFQATT and CDR2 SNEGSKA (reference sequence). V shed 7 bases, J shed 3 bases, and the junction held 0 bases outside the gene matches. This CDR3 reads CSGGGTDTQYF. CDR3 in DNA: TGCAGTGGCGGGGGGACAGATACGCAGTATTTT.

The rearrangement joins TRBV10-2 to TRBJ2-2; D gene unclear. Trimming took off 5 bases at V and 0 bases at J, with 7 bases between the two ends. The CDR3 consists of 14 residues. Germline CDR1 reads WSHSY; CDR2 reads SAAADI. The CDR3 sequence is CASSKSANTGELFF. The CDR3 DNA follows: TGCGCCAGCAGTAAATCCGCGAACACCGGGGAGCTGTTTTTT.

This chain joins TRBV7-2 and TRBJ2-1; possibly TRBD1 or TRBD2 for D (5 bases each). Germline CDR1 SGHTA, CDR2 FQGNSA. V dropped 3 bases and J dropped 2 bases, with 14 bases sitting between them. The CDR3 is made up of 16 amino acids. The CDR3 nucleotides are TGTGCCAGCAGCTTTGCTGGGGGTTTTACCTACAATGAGCAGTTCTTC. This codes for CASSFAGGFTYNEQFF. The whole variable domain, filled in from reference TRBV7-2 and TRBJ2-1, reads GAGVSQSPSNKVTEKGKDVELRCDPISGHTALYWYRQSLGQGLEFLIYFQGNSAPDKSGLPSDRFSAERTGGSVSTLTIQRTQQEDSAVYLCASSFAGGFTYNEQFFGPGTRLTVL.

The CDR3 nucleotides are TGTGCCAGCAGTTACTTCCGGGACAAGGACAATCAGCCCCAGCATTTT. Encoded protein: CASSYFRDKDNQPQHF. The rearrangement joins TRBV6-2 or TRBV6-3 to TRBJ1-5, with D maybe TRBD1 (6 bases). CDR3 length: 16 residues. V lost 1 base, J lost 3 bases, and 13 bases lay in between. The germline CDR1 and CDR2 sequences are MNHEY and SVGEGT.

The rearrangement joins TRBV28 to TRBJ2-1; perhaps TRBD2 as D (6 bases). Germline V lookup: CDR1 MDHEN, CDR2 SYDVKM. V was trimmed by 8 bases and J by 0 bases, leaving 14 bases between them. This CDR3 is 15 amino acids long. The CDR3 here is CASLGGGVSYNEQFF. Here the CDR3 DNA reads TGTGCCAGCCTAGGCGGCGGGGTCTCCTACAATGAGCAGTTCTTC.

The CDR3 protein is CASSLGGGGSYEQYV. DNA for the CDR3: TGTGCCAGCAGCTTAGGTGGAGGAGGCTCCTACGAGCAGTACGTC. This chain connects TRBV7-8 to TRBJ2-7; tentative D call: TRBD2 (5 bases). V was clipped by 1 base and J by 0 bases, with 10 bases between them. From germline, CDR1 is SGHVS and CDR2 FQNEAQ. This CDR3 has 15 amino acids.

The V call is TRBV12-3 or TRBV12-4, the J call TRBJ1-5; D remains unclear. V was trimmed by 6 bases and J by 6 bases, leaving 9 bases between them. The CDR3 runs 12 residues. CDR3 residues: CASRRESQPQHF. As DNA, the CDR3 is TGTGCCAGCAGGCGGGAGAGTCAGCCCCAGCATTTT.